Each of the 25 T cell receptor beta chains below was sequenced from the same sample in a study of response to subunit inactivated influenza vaccine. TCRdb ran MiXCR on the RT-PCR reads and lists one entry per CDR3 protein. Found here are about 190,000 distinct CDR3 sequences, around an eighth of them singletons; the top ten hold approximately 25%. Sample: CD8+ T cells sorted from PBMCs, taken roughly 5 days after vaccination. These receptors were obtained from a man aged 50 to 59 who received an inactivated influenza vaccine.

This clonotype came up a few times. The CDR3 is CSAHDGGLSRTGELFF. The CDR3 nucleotides read TGCAGTGCTCACGACGGGGGGCTCTCGAGGACCGGGGAGCTGTTTTTT. The V gene is TRBV20-1, the J gene TRBJ2-2, with D perhaps matching TRBD2 (7 bases). Germline V gene data show CDR1 as DFQATT and CDR2 as SNEGSKA (reference sequence). Trimming removed 5 bases from V and 5 bases from J, with 21 bases in between. The length of the CDR3 is 16 residues.

In its sample, this clonotype was seen a few times. The chain employs TRBV7-9 and TRBJ1-4; tentative D call: TRBD1 (6 bases). The germline CDR1 and CDR2 sequences are SEHNR and FQNEAQ (reference sequence). CDR3 length equals 15 residues. V dropped 2 bases and J dropped 6 bases, with 13 bases sitting between them. CDR3 in DNA: TGTGCCAGCAGCTTACCGACAGGACTGGATGAAAAACTGTTTTTT. Its translation: CASSLPTGLDEKLFF.

This clonotype has a handful of counts. V and J are TRBV4-1 and TRBJ2-7; D unclear. CDR3 length: 14 amino acids. V was shortened by 0 bases and J by 7 bases, with 13 bases between the two germline ends. Germline V gene data show CDR1 as MGHRA and CDR2 as YSYEKL. CDR3 nucleotides: TGCGCCAGCAGCCAAGATTCCTTCCATCCGGAGCAGTACTTC. Its protein is CASSQDSFHPEQYF.

This chain joins TRBV10-1 and TRBJ2-7; 9 bases fit TRBD1. V gave up 4 bases and J gave up 0 bases; unmatched junction bases: 4. The CDR3 totals 15 residues. Germline V lookup: CDR1 WNHNN, CDR2 SYGVQD (reference sequence). The DNA for the CDR3 is TGCGCCAGCAGTGGCGGGACAGGGAACTCCTACGAGCAGTACTTC. It yields the protein CASSGGTGNSYEQYF.

The table lists this clonotype with a few counts. The chain joins TRBV7-8 to TRBJ2-7; tentatively, D is TRBD2 (6 bases). This CDR3 contains 15 residues. CDR1 and CDR2 (germline): SGHVS, FQNEAQ. Between the trimmed V and J ends, which lost 5 bases and 3 bases, there was a span of 17 bases. CDR3 DNA sequence: TGTGCCAGCAGCGCCCGGGACTGGGGACTCTACGAGCAGTACTTC. Its translation: CASSARDWGLYEQYF.

The V and J genes are TRBV20-1 and TRBJ2-1, with 14 bases identical to TRBD2. J was trimmed by 2 bases and V by 3 bases; bases with no gene match: 6. Germline lookup yields CDR1 DFQATT and CDR2 SNEGSKA (reference sequence). The CDR3 contains 17 residues. The CDR3 DNA follows: TGCAGTGCTAGGGGACTAGCGGGAGCGAGCACCTACAATGAGCAGTTCTTC. Its protein product is CSARGLAGASTYNEQFF.

This clonotype appeared a few times. V is TRBV11-2 and J is TRBJ2-2; D tentatively reads TRBD1 or TRBD2 (6 bases each). This CDR3 has 17 residues. Trimming pared 1 base from V and 5 bases from J, leaving 17 bases between. CDR1 is SGHAT, CDR2 FQNNGV, per germline. Here the CDR3 reads CASSLARTGAGTGELFF. The CDR3 coding sequence is TGTGCCAGCAGCTTAGCCCGAACGGGGGCAGGGACCGGGGAGCTGTTTTTT. Together with reference TRBV11-2 and TRBJ2-2, the CDR3 gives the full variable domain: EAGVAQSPRYKIIEKRQSVAFWCNPISGHATLYWYQQILGQGPKLLIQFQNNGVVDDSQLPKDRFSAERLKGVDSTLKIQPAKLEDSAVYLCASSLARTGAGTGELFFGEGSRLTVL.

Many counts were recorded for this clonotype. The chain joins TRBV7-9 to TRBJ2-1; tentative D call: TRBD2 (6 bases). Per germline, CDR1 SEHNR and CDR2 FQNEAQ (reference sequence). V was cut by 0 bases and J by 7 bases, with 16 bases left in between. CDR3 length equals 16 residues. CDR3 residues: CASSLASGQRRNEQFF. The CDR3 region has the DNA TGTGCCAGCAGCTTAGCCAGCGGGCAGCGTAGAAATGAGCAGTTCTTC.

The J gene is TRBJ2-5, the V gene TRBV3-1; 11 bases line up with TRBD2. With V trimmed by 4 bases and J by 2 bases, 9 bases remained unmatched. This CDR3 comprises 17 residues. Germline V CDR1 and CDR2: LGHDT, YNNKEL (reference sequence). The CDR3 DNA reads TGTGCCAGCAGCCGCTCCCCTAGCGGGGGGCGACAAGAGACCCAGTACTTC. This encodes CASSRSPSGGRQETQYF.

The chain is built from TRBV3-1 and TRBJ2-2, with 7 bases identical to TRBD1. CDR1 is LGHDT, CDR2 YNNKEL, per germline (reference sequence). V lost 1 base, J lost 3 bases, and 5 bases stayed unmatched. This CDR3 has 16 amino acids. CDR3 in amino acids: CASSQAGTVYTGELFF. CDR3 sequence (DNA): TGTGCCAGCAGCCAAGCCGGGACAGTTTACACCGGGGAGCTGTTTTTT. The full variable domain, in which reference TRBV3-1 and TRBJ2-2 provide the parts outside the CDR3, is DTAVSQTPKYLVTQMGNDKSIKCEQNLGHDTMYWYKQDSKKFLKIMFSYNNKELIINETVPNRFSPKSPDKAHLNLHINSLELGDSAVYFCASSQAGTVYTGELFFGEGSRLTVL.

The chain couples TRBV7-9 to TRBJ2-2, with D possibly being TRBD2 (5 bases). The CDR3 spans 13 residues. Germline-derived CDR1 and CDR2 are SEHNR and FQNEAQ (reference sequence). V dropped 7 bases and J dropped 5 bases, with 11 bases sitting between them. DNA of the CDR3: TGTGCCAGCACACCTAGCCTGACCGGGGAGCTGTTTTTT. The encoded protein is CASTPSLTGELFF.

The rearrangement links TRBV12-3 or TRBV12-4 to TRBJ2-5; 15 bases agree with TRBD2. The CDR3 length is 18 residues. The trim removed 3 bases at V and 5 bases at J, leaving 10 bases unmatched. The chain's CDR3 is CASSFGLAGGPGFETQYF. In DNA form, the CDR3 reads TGTGCCAGCAGTTTCGGACTAGCGGGGGGGCCAGGATTTGAGACCCAGTACTTC.

This clonotype showed up just a few times. V gene TRBV20-1 combines with J gene TRBJ1-1; TRBD1 might be the D (5 bases). This CDR3 is built from 13 residues. CDR1 is DFQATT, CDR2 SNEGSKA, per germline (reference sequence). The germline V and J ends were trimmed by 1 base and 5 bases, with 11 bases remaining between them. CDR3 coding DNA: TGCAGTGCTAGAGTGAGGGGAGGAACTGAAGCTTTCTTT. Protein: CSARVRGGTEAFF.

This clonotype has just a few counts. The chain combines TRBV20-1 with TRBJ2-1, with D possibly matching TRBD2 (6 bases). Germline values: CDR1 DFQATT, CDR2 SNEGSKA (reference sequence). V was trimmed by 5 bases and J by 3 bases, leaving 23 bases between them. The CDR3 sequence is 17 residues long. The chain's CDR3 is CSAERPGGLPYYNEQFF. As DNA, the CDR3 is TGCAGTGCTGAAAGACCTGGAGGACTACCTTACTACAATGAGCAGTTCTTC.

This clonotype was counted only a few times. This chain connects TRBV11-2 to TRBJ2-7, with no clear D. The V and J ends lost 1 base and 1 base respectively, with 8 bases between them. Germline V gives CDR1 SGHAT, CDR2 FQNNGV. The length of the CDR3 is 14 residues. The CDR3 nucleotides are TGTGCCAGCAGCTTAGTCTACGGTTCCTACGAGCAGTACTTC. Protein product: CASSLVYGSYEQYF. Full variable domain (outside the CDR3, taken from reference TRBV11-2 and TRBJ2-7): EAGVAQSPRYKIIEKRQSVAFWCNPISGHATLYWYQQILGQGPKLLIQFQNNGVVDDSQLPKDRFSAERLKGVDSTLKIQPAKLEDSAVYLCASSLVYGSYEQYFGPGTRLTVT.

This chain joins TRBV19 and TRBJ2-7; maybe TRBD2 (5 bases). CDR3 size: 14 residues. V was pared by 2 bases and J by 3 bases, with 11 bases between. Germline V CDR1 and CDR2: LNHDA, SQIVND (reference sequence). This CDR3 is CASSISGGFYEQYF. CDR3 bases: TGTGCCAGTAGTATATCCGGCGGGTTCTACGAGCAGTACTTC.

CDR3 region: CASSSGSGLGYGYTF. The CDR3 DNA reads as TGTGCCAGCAGTTCCGGGAGTGGACTAGGCTATGGCTACACCTTC. This chain links TRBV12-3 or TRBV12-4 with TRBJ1-2; D gene unclear. The length of the CDR3 is 15 residues. Trimming cost V 4 bases and J 4 bases, with 16 bases left between them.

The rearrangement joins TRBV11-2 to TRBJ2-2, with 8 bases identical to TRBD1. V shed 7 bases and J 3 bases; nucleotides not matched to a gene: 7. Per the germline V gene, CDR1 is SGHAT and CDR2 is FQNNGV. This CDR3 is 15 amino acids long. This CDR3 reads CASKRQGSDTGELFF. The CDR3 DNA follows: TGTGCCAGCAAAAGACAGGGGTCTGACACCGGGGAGCTGTTTTTT.

This clonotype was seen a handful of times. The chain has TRBV12-3 or TRBV12-4 and TRBJ2-1; 10 bases agree with TRBD2. The CDR3 has 15 amino acids. The V segment lost 6 bases and the J segment 2 bases; nucleotides outside the gene matches: 4. The CDR3 DNA follows: TGTGCCAGCAGACCGGGACTAGCGCCCTACAATGAGCAGTTCTTC. The encoded protein is CASRPGLAPYNEQFF.

This clonotype was detected only a few times. The J gene is TRBJ1-5, the V gene TRBV28; a possible D gene is TRBD1 (6 bases). With 2 bases removed from V and 6 bases from J, the gap between germline ends came to 14 bases. This CDR3 spans 15 amino acids. The germline CDR1 and CDR2 sequences are MDHEN and SYDVKM. CDR3 in DNA: TGTGCCAGCAGTTTACTGGGGGCGGGTATTCAGCCCCAGCATTTT. Translating it yields CASSLLGAGIQPQHF.

This clonotype was detected many times. The rearrangement links TRBV7-9 to TRBJ2-1; 10 bases fit TRBD2. With 1 base clipped from V and 3 bases from J, the junction kept 0 bases outside the gene matches. The CDR3 runs 15 residues. Germline assignment: CDR1 SEHNR and CDR2 FQNEAQ (reference sequence). DNA for the CDR3: TGTGCCAGCAGCTTAGGACTAGCGGGCTACAATGAGCAGTTCTTC. It codes for CASSLGLAGYNEQFF.

The chain has TRBV6-2 or TRBV6-3 and TRBJ2-5, with TRBD2 matching over 10 bases. The J segment lost 0 bases and the V segment lost 0 bases, leaving 7 bases of the junction unmatched. The length of the CDR3 is 18 residues. Germline-derived CDR1 and CDR2 are MNHEY and SVGEGT. The CDR3 protein is CASSYSPSGRKNQETQYF. The CDR3 bases are TGTGCCAGCAGTTACTCTCCTAGCGGGAGAAAGAACCAAGAGACCCAGTACTTC.

V gene TRBV6-2 or TRBV6-3 combines with J gene TRBJ1-5; 10 nucleotides align to TRBD1. Unmatched junction bases numbered 10, after V lost 7 bases and J lost 7 bases. This CDR3 spans 15 amino acids. Germline lookup yields CDR1 MNHEY and CDR2 SVGEGT. CDR3 in DNA: TGTGCCAGCAACCCGACAGGGGGCGAACGGCAGCCCCAGCATTTT. Its translation is CASNPTGGERQPQHF.

This sequence joins TRBV5-1 and TRBJ2-1, with a weak D call TRBD2 (6 bases). The CDR3 contains 18 residues. CDR1 and CDR2 from the germline V gene are SGHRS and YFSETQ. V was pared by 0 bases and J by 2 bases, with 18 bases between. DNA for the CDR3: TGCGCCAGCAGCTTGGTAGGGCAGGGAGGAAAGGCCTACAATGAGCAGTTCTTC. Protein: CASSLVGQGGKAYNEQFF.

The table lists this clonotype with a few counts. The V and J genes are TRBV6-2 or TRBV6-3 and TRBJ2-7; 7 positions agree with TRBD1. CDR1 MNHEY and CDR2 SVGEGT come from the germline V gene. Germline trimming cut 6 bases from V and 3 bases from J; bases unmatched to any gene: 8. The CDR3 is 14 amino acids. The CDR3 DNA sequence: TGTGCCAGCAGGAGGGGACAGTCTTACTACGAGCAGTACTTC. The encoded protein is CASRRGQSYYEQYF.